What follows are 23 T cell receptor beta chains derived from one specimen sequenced in a study of cytomegalovirus exposure and HLA in healthy donors. This PCR relied on a set of 60 Vbeta primers and 13 Jbeta primers. The method was immunoSEQ multiplex PCR; TCRdb's version includes in-frame clones alone and lacks a portion of them. The data contain 180,000 or so clones, more than 75% of them singletons. The material sequenced was PBMCs. The receptors originated from a woman between 50 and 59 years old in good health and CMV-seropositive.

The chain recombines TRBV2 with TRBJ2-3, with no clear D. The germline V gene has CDR1 SNHLY and CDR2 FYNNEI. The CDR3 covers 14 residues. Deletions cut 2 bases from V and 4 bases from J, with 10 bases between. The CDR3: CASSENDNSDTQYF. The CDR3 nucleotides read TGTGCCAGCAGTGAAAATGATAACTCAGATACGCAGTATTTT.

This chain connects TRBV18 to TRBJ2-7, with D maybe TRBD2 (6 bases). Trimming cost V 3 bases and J 5 bases, with 17 bases left between them. CDR3 length: 15 residues. Germline V gene lookup returns CDR1 KGHSH and CDR2 LQKENI. The chain's CDR3 is CASSPRDGSLDEQYF. The CDR3 DNA follows: TGTGCCAGCTCACCGCGGGACGGATCATTAGACGAGCAGTACTTC. Looking up the rest from reference TRBV18 and TRBJ2-7 gives the full variable domain: NAGVMQNPRHLVRRRGQEARLRCSPMKGHSHVYWYRQLPEEGLKFMVYLQKENIIDESGMPKERFSAEFPKEGPSILRIQQVVRGDSAAYFCASSPRDGSLDEQYFGPGTRLTVT.

This chain joins TRBV5-4 and TRBJ1-6, with 7 bases matching TRBD1. J lost 5 bases, V lost 0 bases, and 5 bases had no gene match. Germline CDR1 is SGHNT and CDR2 is YYREEE (reference sequence). This CDR3 is 16 amino acids long. In nucleotides, the CDR3 is TGTGCCAGCAGCTTGGGCAGGGGGAGCAATAATTCACCCCTCCACTTT. Translating it yields CASSLGRGSNNSPLHF.

DNA for the CDR3: TGTGCCAGCAGCTTAGCAGGGAACATTAATGCCGGGGAGCTGTTTTTT. Encoded protein: CASSLAGNINAGELFF. The genes are TRBV11-3 and TRBJ2-2; D possibly corresponds to TRBD1 (5 bases). Trimming left V 1 base short and J 6 bases short, with 15 bases between. The CDR3 has 16 amino acids. The V gene's germline CDR1 is SGHNT and CDR2 YENEEA.

The rearrangement joins TRBV10-3 to TRBJ1-6; D is undetermined. The length of the CDR3 is 14 residues. The germline gives CDR1 ENHRY, CDR2 SYGVKD. Trimming cost V 10 bases and J 6 bases, with 16 bases left between them. CDR3: CATNRGTLNSPLHF. The CDR3 DNA sequence: TGTGCCACCAACCGGGGAACGCTTAATTCACCCCTCCACTTT.

The genes are TRBV6-5 and TRBJ2-3; D gene ambiguous. The V gene's germline CDR1 is MNHEY and CDR2 SVGAGI. The V and J ends lost 2 bases and 1 base respectively, with 4 bases between them. This CDR3 has 13 residues. CDR3 sequence: CASSYPGTDTQYF. In nucleotides, the CDR3 is TGTGCCAGCAGTTACCCGGGCACAGATACGCAGTATTTT.

The chain is built from TRBV28 and TRBJ2-5; 8 nucleotides match TRBD2. CDR3 size: 15 residues. The germline gives CDR1 MDHEN, CDR2 SYDVKM. The V gene end was trimmed by 5 bases and the J gene end by 2 bases; junction bases not matched to a gene: 7. CDR3 in DNA: TGTGCCAGCAGTCCCGGGGGGGCACTTCAAGAGACCCAGTACTTC. It encodes CASSPGGALQETQYF.

Comment on this clone: Additional DNA sequences in this sample encode the identical CDR3. The chain recombines TRBV27 with TRBJ2-7; 8 nucleotides line up with TRBD1. Trimming took 5 bases from V and 1 from J; bases not matched to a gene: 4. The CDR3 extends over 14 amino acids. Germline CDR1 reads MNHEY; CDR2 reads SMNVEV (reference sequence). The CDR3 region has the DNA TGTGCCAGCAGTCCTTGGACAGGGTCCTACGAGCAGTACTTC. Translating gives CASSPWTGSYEQYF.

The V call is TRBV7-9, the J call TRBJ1-2; tentative D call: TRBD1 (5 bases). Trimming removed 2 bases from V and 1 base from J, with 8 bases in between. This CDR3 has 14 residues. Germline CDR1 SEHNR, CDR2 FQNEAQ (reference sequence). CDR3 sequence reads: CASSLFDSNYGYTF. The DNA of the CDR3 is TGTGCCAGCAGCTTATTTGACAGTAACTATGGCTACACCTTC.

This rearrangement joins TRBV5-1 to TRBJ2-7, with D possibly TRBD1 on 6 matching bases. CDR1 is SGHRS and CDR2 is YFSETQ in the germline V gene. V lost 5 bases to trimming and J lost 0 bases, with 12 bases between them. This CDR3 region has 14 residues. CDR3 sequence: CASRGQTSSYEQYF. The CDR3 nucleotides are TGCGCCAGCAGGGGACAAACATCCTCCTACGAGCAGTACTTC.

This clone has a handful of counts. This chain joins TRBV11-2 and TRBJ1-2; 9 bases agree with TRBD1. This CDR3 is 14 amino acids long. CDR1 is SGHAT, CDR2 FQNNGV, per germline. Germline trimming cut 3 bases from V and 4 bases from J; bases unmatched to any gene: 3. For the CDR3, the DNA is TGTGCCAGCAGCTTTGGGACAGGGTCCTATGGCTACACCTTC. Protein sequence: CASSFGTGSYGYTF.

The J gene is TRBJ2-7, the V gene TRBV30; 8 nucleotides agree with TRBD2. This CDR3 comprises 13 residues. Trimming cost V 1 base and J 2 bases; bases outside gene matches: 1. Germline V gives CDR1 GTSNPN, CDR2 SVGIG (reference sequence). In DNA form, the CDR3 reads TGTGCCTGGAGTGCAGCGGGAGCCTACGAGCAGTACTTC. This gives the protein CAWSAAGAYEQYF.

The chain joins TRBV6-1 to TRBJ2-5, with TRBD2 matching 9 bases. V was pared by 4 bases and J by 7 bases, with 4 bases of the junction left unmatched. This CDR3 has 13 residues. Germline CDR1 is MNHNS and CDR2 is SASEGT. This CDR3 is CASSGGLAGTQYF. CDR3 nucleotides: TGTGCCAGCAGTGGGGGACTAGCTGGGACCCAGTACTTC.

The chain links TRBV5-5 to TRBJ1-2, with 11 nucleotides matching TRBD1. The CDR3 length is 15 residues. Losses at the gene ends were 5 bases for V and 4 bases for J; bases not matched to a gene: 7. CDR1 and CDR2 from the germline V gene are SGHKS and YYEKEE (reference sequence). The CDR3 DNA sequence: TGTGCCAGCAGTTTGCCGGGACAGGGGGGCTATGGCTACACCTTC. Amino acid sequence: CASSLPGQGGYGYTF.

The chain joins TRBV18 to TRBJ1-5; tentatively, D is TRBD1 (5 bases). The CDR3 has 14 residues. The V end lost 0 bases, the J end lost 3 bases, and 6 bases lay between the germline ends. The germline V gene has CDR1 KGHSH and CDR2 LQKENI. The CDR3 bases are TGTGCCAGCTCACCACCAGGGGACAATCAGCCCCAGCATTTT. Its translation: CASSPPGDNQPQHF. Full variable domain (rest looked up from reference TRBV18 and TRBJ1-5): NAGVMQNPRHLVRRRGQEARLRCSPMKGHSHVYWYRQLPEEGLKFMVYLQKENIIDESGMPKERFSAEFPKEGPSILRIQQVVRGDSAAYFCASSPPGDNQPQHFGDGTRLSIL.

CDR3 DNA sequence: TGTGCCAGCAGCCTAAAGCGGGAGGGCTACAATGAGCAGTTCTTC. As protein: CASSLKREGYNEQFF. This rearrangement joins TRBV7-9 to TRBJ2-1; 10 nucleotides match TRBD2. There are 15 residues in the CDR3. Looked up from germline, CDR1 is SEHNR and CDR2 is FQNEAQ (reference sequence). V shed 5 bases, J shed 3 bases, and the junction held 4 bases outside the gene matches.

This clone was counted a single time. This chain joins TRBV4-3 and TRBJ1-6; D call uncertain. The CDR3 length is 17 residues. V shed 0 bases and J shed 0 bases, with 9 bases lying between them. Germline-derived CDR1 and CDR2 are LGHNA and YSLEER. CDR3 sequence (DNA): TGCGCCAGCAGCCAAGAGAAAAAGCACTCCTATAATTCACCCCTCCACTTT. Amino acid sequence: CASSQEKKHSYNSPLHF.

The genes are TRBV19 and TRBJ2-7, with 12 bases that match TRBD1. CDR1 is LNHDA, CDR2 SQIVND, per germline (reference sequence). The CDR3 covers 14 residues. V was clipped by 7 bases and J by 4 bases; unmatched bases: 5. The CDR3 region has the DNA TGTGCCAGTACTGGGACAGGGGGCCTTTACGAGCAGTACTTC. This encodes CASTGTGGLYEQYF.

As to this clone: Compared with germline, one end of the junction differs, possibly owing to a read error. V usage is TRBV19 and J usage is TRBJ2-4; D is ambiguous. Germline lookup yields CDR1 LNHDA and CDR2 SQIVND (reference sequence). The CDR3 contains 14 residues. The CDR3: CASSFRYRKNSQYF. In DNA form, the CDR3 reads TGTGCCAGTAGTTTCCGCTACCGGAAAAACAGTCAGTACTTC.

As DNA, the CDR3 is TGTGCCAGTAGCCCCGGGACAGGGTACACCGGGGAGCTGTTTTTT. Its translation: CASSPGTGYTGELFF. This chain uses TRBV19 with TRBJ2-2; 9 bases line up with TRBD1. The CDR3 extends over 15 amino acids. The V gene end was trimmed by 6 bases and the J gene end by 3 bases; junction bases not matched to a gene: 5. Germline-derived CDR1 and CDR2 are LNHDA and SQIVND (reference sequence).

The CDR3 nucleotides read TGTGCCAGCAGTGTCCGGCGACAGGGAGAGTACGAGCAGTACTTC. This gives the protein CASSVRRQGEYEQYF. The chain links TRBV25-1 to TRBJ2-7, with 7 bases that match TRBD1. Germline loops: CDR1 MGHDK, CDR2 SYGVNS. Unmatched junction bases numbered 10, after V lost 4 bases and J lost 4 bases. The CDR3 totals 15 residues.

The chain uses TRBV6-5 and TRBJ2-7; no definite D call. This CDR3 has 14 residues. Trimming shortened V by 2 bases and J by 3 bases, and 11 bases separated the two germline ends. Per germline, CDR1 MNHEY and CDR2 SVGAGI. The CDR3 is CASSYNSALYEQYF. The CDR3 DNA reads TGTGCCAGCAGTTACAACAGTGCCCTCTACGAGCAGTACTTC.

The chain combines TRBV10-1 with TRBJ2-2; TRBD2 agrees at 7 bases. CDR1 is WNHNN and CDR2 is SYGVQD in the germline V gene (reference sequence). J was trimmed by 2 bases and V by 3 bases; bases with no gene match: 6. The CDR3 is made up of 16 amino acids. This CDR3 is CASSESGTTNTGELFF. The DNA for the CDR3 is TGCGCCAGCAGTGAATCCGGGACTACTAACACCGGGGAGCTGTTTTTT.